This TCR beta chain was captured by sequencing in a study of spatial heterogeneity in lung cancer. Study background: Just over 70 TRACERx patients with early, untreated non-small cell lung cancer donated samples.

Time point denoted: blood at routine non-recurrence follow-up after resection. In its sample, this clonotype was seen many times. The germline V gene has CDR1 KGHSH and CDR2 LQKENI. This CDR3 comprises 14 residues. V shed 6 bases, J shed 6 bases, and the junction held 8 bases outside the gene matches. From the 5' RACE reads, TCRdb called clonotypes with MiXCR, one entry per CDR3 protein. The data contain approximately 20,000 distinct CDR3 sequences, about 8.9% of them seen just once; the ten biggest clones take up about 20%. The origin of this receptor is a male donor with early-stage non-small cell lung cancer. The starting material was PBMCs, obtained at follow-up. V usage is TRBV18 and J usage is TRBJ1-5, with 7 bases identical to TRBD1. DNA of the CDR3: TGTGCCAGCTCTCAAGCAGGGGGGGGTCAGCCCCAGCATTTT. It yields the protein CASSQAGGGQPQHF.